The 25 T cell receptor beta chains presented below share a single source sample, sequenced in a study of blood T cell repertoires in COVID-19. The table came from immunoSEQ multiplex PCR; TCRdb's copy has only in-frame clones and leaves some out. In the table there are 90,000 to 100,000 clones, approximately 90% of which are singletons. What was sequenced was peripheral blood. All receptors come from a man in his fifties with acute or convalescent COVID-19.

The chain uses TRBV5-6 and TRBJ2-5; D uncertain. Germline loops: CDR1 SGHDT, CDR2 YYEEEE. The length of the CDR3 is 13 residues. Trimming stripped 1 base from V and 3 bases from J, with 7 bases between. CDR3: CASSLRHEETQYF. CDR3 DNA: TGTGCCAGCAGCTTGCGACACGAAGAGACCCAGTACTTC.

Regarding this clone: A read error may produce the germline difference seen at one junction end. The rearrangement links TRBV7-2 to TRBJ1-6, with 12 bases lining up with TRBD1. The length of the CDR3 is 19 residues. From germline, CDR1 is SGHTA and CDR2 FQGNSA. CDR3 in DNA: TGTGCCAGCAGTTTAGGGCGGGACAGGGGGCAGAGGAGGAATTCACCCCTCCACTTT. Protein product: CASSLGRDRGQRRNSPLHF.

This chain joins TRBV7-9 and TRBJ1-2, with no clear D. CDR1 is SEHNR and CDR2 is FQNEAQ in the germline V gene (reference sequence). The CDR3 totals 12 residues. Deletions cut 1 base from V and 8 bases from J, with 8 bases between. The CDR3 loop is CASSLGAIGYTF. The DNA of the CDR3 is TGTGCCAGCAGCTTAGGGGCAATCGGCTACACCTTC. The variable domain in full, completed from reference TRBV7-9 and TRBJ1-2, reads DTGVSQNPRHKITKRGQNVTFRCDPISEHNRLYWYRQTLGQGPEFLTYFQNEAQLEKSRLLSDRFSAERPKGSFSTLEIQRTEQGDSAMYLCASSLGAIGYTFGSGTRLTVV.

The chain has TRBV2 and TRBJ2-5, with 13 nucleotides matching TRBD2. Trimming at V came to 4 bases and at J to 5 bases, leaving 4 bases not matched to a gene. Germline values: CDR1 SNHLY, CDR2 FYNNEI. The CDR3 has 15 residues. As DNA, the CDR3 is TGTGCCAGCAGTGGGACTAGCGGGAGAGGTGAGACCCAGTACTTC. Amino acids: CASSGTSGRGETQYF.

The chain employs TRBV4-1 and TRBJ1-2; D call uncertain. CDR1 and CDR2 from the germline V gene are MGHRA and YSYEKL. Trimming stripped 1 base from V and 1 base from J, with 16 bases between. The CDR3 is 17 residues long. This CDR3 is CASSQAGRAGDNYGYTF. DNA of the CDR3: TGCGCCAGCAGCCAAGCCGGGAGGGCAGGAGATAACTATGGCTACACCTTC.

The CDR3 nucleotides are TGTGCCAGCAGCCTAGGGGGCGCTGGGGACAATGAGCAGTTCTTC. Translation gives CASSLGGAGDNEQFF. The rearrangement uses TRBV5-4 and TRBJ2-1; 7 bases are shared with TRBD1. This CDR3 is built from 15 residues. Germline CDR1 SGHNT, CDR2 YYREEE (reference sequence). V gave up 4 bases and J gave up 5 bases; unmatched junction bases: 9.

The rearrangement joins TRBV10-3 to TRBJ2-5, with D perhaps matching TRBD2 (5 bases). CDR3 length equals 12 residues. Germline lookup yields CDR1 ENHRY and CDR2 SYGVKD. Between the trimmed V and J ends, which lost 7 bases and 5 bases, there was a span of 11 bases. The DNA for the CDR3 is TGTGCCATCAAGGAGGATGGGGAGACCCAGTACTTC. This translates into CAIKEDGETQYF.

This chain connects TRBV30 to TRBJ1-3; the D is unclear. V lost 5 bases and J lost 4, with 24 bases in between. This CDR3 comprises 17 residues. Germline CDR1 GTSNPN, CDR2 SVGIG (reference sequence). CDR3 sequence reads: CAWDWGVGSSSGNTIYF. CDR3 sequence (DNA): TGTGCCTGGGATTGGGGAGTTGGCAGCTCATCCGGAAACACCATATATTTT.

The CDR3 nucleotides are TGTGCCAGCATGAAGGGGCCACCTAACTATGGCTACACCTTC. Protein sequence: CASMKGPPNYGYTF. This sequence joins TRBV6-6 and TRBJ1-2, with a weak D call TRBD1 (5 bases). Per the germline V gene, CDR1 is MNHNY and CDR2 is SVGAGI (reference sequence). Trimming removed 7 bases at V and 0 bases at J, with 12 bases between. The CDR3 consists of 14 residues.

The chain employs TRBV4-1 and TRBJ2-1; tentative D call: TRBD2 (5 bases). V lost 1 base, J lost 9 bases, and 10 bases lay in between. Germline V gene sequence: CDR1 MGHRA, CDR2 YSYEKL. The CDR3 is made up of 13 amino acids. The chain's CDR3 is CASSQVTSVEQFF. In DNA form, the CDR3 reads TGCGCCAGCAGCCAAGTAACTAGTGTTGAGCAGTTCTTC.

This clone was seen just once. The chain links TRBV6-2 or TRBV6-3 to TRBJ2-3, with a weak D call TRBD2 (5 bases). Trimming left V 4 bases short and J 5 bases short, with 10 bases between. The CDR3 has 13 residues. The germline V gene has CDR1 MNHEY and CDR2 SVGEGT. The CDR3 DNA reads TGTGCCAGCAGTTCCATCCGGGAAGATACGCAGTATTTT. It yields the protein CASSSIREDTQYF.

The chain combines TRBV5-1 with TRBJ2-7, with TRBD2 matching over 15 bases. The germline V gene encodes CDR1 SGHRS and CDR2 YFSETQ. The CDR3 spans 17 residues. After removal of 4 bases from V and 0 bases from J, the junction contained 5 bases not matched to a gene. The CDR3 DNA reads TGCGCCAGCAGCCCGGGGACTAGCGGGAGGACCTCCTACGAGCAGTACTTC. It encodes CASSPGTSGRTSYEQYF.

V gene TRBV5-5 combines with J gene TRBJ2-7; a weak D match, TRBD1 (6 bases). V was shortened by 0 bases and J by 2 bases, with 12 bases between the two germline ends. Germline CDR1 SGHKS, CDR2 YYEKEE (reference sequence). The CDR3 has 15 residues. CDR3 DNA: TGTGCCAGCAGCTTGGCCGCAGGGGAAGCCTACGAGCAGTACTTC. Translating it yields CASSLAAGEAYEQYF.

Here the CDR3 reads CASNQREPWYEQYF. CDR3 sequence (DNA): TGCGCCAGCAACCAGCGGGAGCCGTGGTACGAGCAGTACTTC. The genes are TRBV5-1 and TRBJ2-7, with TRBD2 matching over 8 bases. V lost 6 bases and J lost 4; bases outside the gene matches: 9. The CDR3 sequence is 14 residues long. Germline V gives CDR1 SGHRS, CDR2 YFSETQ.

The CDR3 reads CASIGGHGGNEKLFF. The CDR3 DNA is TGTGCCAGCATCGGGGGGCACGGGGGTAATGAAAAACTGTTTTTT. The chain employs TRBV28 and TRBJ1-4; tentatively, D is TRBD1 (6 bases). Germline V gene lookup returns CDR1 MDHEN and CDR2 SYDVKM. The CDR3 has 15 residues. V lost 7 bases to trimming and J lost 4 bases, with 16 bases between them.

V usage is TRBV5-5 and J usage is TRBJ1-1; 7 nucleotides agree with TRBD1. Germline CDR1 SGHKS, CDR2 YYEKEE (reference sequence). The J segment lost 1 base and the V segment lost 4 bases, leaving 10 bases of the junction unmatched. This CDR3 contains 16 residues. DNA for the CDR3: TGTGCCAGCAGCGCCAGGGGGGCATTGGAGAACACTGAAGCTTTCTTT. Translation gives CASSARGALENTEAFF.

This clone is a singleton in its sample. The chain employs TRBV7-8 and TRBJ1-6; perhaps TRBD1 as D (5 bases). Trimming removed 6 bases from V and 7 bases from J, with 13 bases in between. CDR3 length: 14 amino acids. Per the germline V gene, CDR1 is SGHVS and CDR2 is FQNEAQ. Written as DNA, the CDR3 is TGTGCCAGCAGACTCCCCGACAGAAATTCACCCCTCCACTTT. This gives the protein CASRLPDRNSPLHF.

The gene calls are TRBV29-1 and TRBJ1-1, with TRBD1 matching over 10 bases. This CDR3 has 16 amino acids. V lost 5 bases, J lost 3 bases, and 12 bases stayed unmatched. Germline assignment: CDR1 SQVTM and CDR2 ANQGSEA. The CDR3 reads CSVIRDRGFTDTEAFF. The CDR3 DNA is TGCAGCGTTATCCGGGACAGGGGATTTACTGACACTGAAGCTTTCTTT.

J is TRBJ1-1 and V is TRBV19; weak D call: TRBD1 (5 bases). The CDR3 extends over 14 amino acids. Trimming removed 3 bases from V and 4 bases from J, with 12 bases in between. Germline V lookup: CDR1 LNHDA, CDR2 SQIVND (reference sequence). CDR3 sequence: CASSIGGLGTEAFF. The DNA for the CDR3 is TGTGCCAGTAGTATCGGGGGGTTAGGCACTGAAGCTTTCTTT.

The chain couples TRBV3-1 (or the pseudogene TRBV3-2) to TRBJ2-1, with a tentative D call TRBD1 (5 bases). This CDR3 spans 16 amino acids. V dropped 1 base and J dropped 6 bases, with 16 bases sitting between them. Looked up from germline, CDR1 is LGHDT and CDR2 is YNNKEL (reference sequence). In nucleotides, the CDR3 is TGTGCCAGCAGCCAAGTCGGAAGGGGCGCTTTCAATGAGCAGTTCTTC. Translation: CASSQVGRGAFNEQFF.

V gene TRBV6-5 combines with J gene TRBJ2-1; 8 bases agree with TRBD1. J lost 5 bases, V lost 5 bases, and 5 bases had no gene match. CDR3 length: 14 amino acids. CDR1 is MNHEY and CDR2 is SVGAGI in the germline V gene. CDR3 region: CASSQRTGHNEQFF. In DNA, the CDR3 is TGTGCCAGCAGTCAGAGGACAGGGCACAATGAGCAGTTCTTC.

This clone has only one observation. This rearrangement joins TRBV6-2 or TRBV6-3 to TRBJ2-3; TRBD2 matches at 15 bases. The CDR3 loop spans 17 amino acids. The ends lost 6 bases at V and 5 bases at J; junction bases unmatched: 9. In germline, CDR1 is MNHEY, CDR2 SVGEGT. CDR3 protein: CASSPGLAGGWGDTQYF. The CDR3, as DNA: TGTGCCAGCAGCCCTGGACTAGCGGGAGGGTGGGGAGATACGCAGTATTTT.

The V call is TRBV10-1, the J call TRBJ2-3, with 8 bases aligning to TRBD2. The CDR3 totals 16 residues. The germline V gene has CDR1 WNHNN and CDR2 SYGVQD (reference sequence). V shed 1 base and J 4 bases; nucleotides not matched to a gene: 7. The CDR3 loop reads CASSELLAGIADTQYF. CDR3 bases: TGCGCCAGCAGTGAGTTGCTAGCGGGTATCGCAGATACGCAGTATTTT.

This clone was picked up a small number of times. The chain is built from TRBV12-3 or TRBV12-4 and TRBJ1-1, with TRBD1 as a possible D gene (5 bases). Trimming stripped 5 bases from V and 11 bases from J, with 18 bases between. This CDR3 is built from 13 residues. The chain's CDR3 is CASSDSDVPKAFF. CDR3 bases: TGTGCCAGCAGTGACAGCGACGTCCCCAAGGCTTTCTTT.

This chain joins TRBV5-6 and TRBJ2-1; 10 nucleotides align to TRBD2. The V gene's germline CDR1 is SGHDT and CDR2 YYEEEE. The V segment lost 7 bases and the J segment 15 bases; nucleotides outside the gene matches: 16. The CDR3 runs to 14 residues. This CDR3 is CASDRAGGPSPWFF. The CDR3 DNA reads as TGTGCCAGCGACAGAGCGGGAGGGCCTTCTCCGTGGTTCTTC.